This T cell receptor (beta chain) was recovered during a study of a mutant IDH1 vaccine in newly diagnosed glioma. Whole-study context: Either 4-6 weeks after radiotherapy alone or alongside temozolomide, vaccination was begun. The treated group averaged approximately 42 years old and was about 60% male, roughly 40% female.

The time point denotes: week 47, end of study. Topical imiquimod accompanied each vaccine dose, which consisted of 300 ug of mutant IDH1 20-mer peptide. A remark on this clone: Its antigen is still unknown.

Germline lookup yields CDR1 KGHSH and CDR2 LQKENI. V was trimmed by 1 base and J by 0 bases, leaving 6 bases between them. There are 14 residues in the CDR3. Here immunoSEQ multiplex PCR was the method, and the copy in TCRdb shows in-frame clones only, minus some. This sample has about 40,000 clones; 82% occur once, and the top ten carry about 17%. The V and J genes are TRBV18 and TRBJ1-1; D ambiguous. This clonotype originated in a man between 18 and 35 years old with glioma. Some clones in this sample may be carry-over from other donors' samples. Sequencing was performed on PBMCs, taken from a glioma patient whose treatment included an IDH1 peptide vaccine. The chain's CDR3 is CASSPQPVNTEAFF. The DNA of the CDR3 is TGTGCCAGCTCACCACAGCCCGTGAACACTGAAGCTTTCTTT.